These T cell receptor beta chains were read from a single sample in a study of T-cell memory formation after mild COVID-19. From the 5' RACE reads, TCRdb called clonotypes with MiXCR, one entry per CDR3 protein. The sample yields 410,000 or so distinct CDR3 sequences, roughly a quarter seen once. The source material was PBMCs or a T cell subset sorted from them (not recorded which). The receptor source for this set is an adult woman who had mild COVID-19 (a few samples of this study predate the infection). Cell type and time point are not known. The CDR3 runs from the conserved cysteine through the conserved F or W. D genes are given only for firm matches. Rows give clone size only sometimes, using once, few, many, or a class for an expanded clone.

TRBJ2-7 NA few TRBV4-3 TGCGCCAGCAGCCAGGACTGGAGTGGAGAGCAGTACTTC CASSQDWSGEQYF
TRBJ2-1 TRBD2 NA TRBV10-3 TGTGCCATCAGTGAGTCGATACTCGGGACTAGCGGAGGGAATGAGCAGTTCTTC CAISESILGTSGGNEQFF
TRBJ2-5 TRBD2 few TRBV6-5 TGTGCCAGCAGTTACTCAACCCTCGGACTAGCGGGGGAGACCCAGTACTTC CASSYSTLGLAGETQYF
TRBJ2-5 NA NA TRBV14 TGTGCCAGCAGCCAGGGACACTTAGAGACCCAGTACTTC CASSQGHLETQYF
TRBJ2-7 TRBD1 NA TRBV7-9 TGTGCCAGCACGGACAGGAGCTCCTACGAGCAGTACTTC CASTDRSSYEQYF
TRBJ2-7 TRBD2 few TRBV25-1 TGTGCCAGCAGTGAAGGGGGGGGGACTAACACCTACGAGCAGTACTTC CASSEGGGTNTYEQYF
TRBJ1-2 TRBD1 NA TRBV5-1 TGCGCCAGCAGAAAAGCTTTTGGACAGGGGATTGGAGGCTACACCTTC CASRKAFGQGIGGYTF
TRBJ2-3 TRBD2 few TRBV24-1 TGTGCCACCAGTGCTAGCGGGAGAACAGATACGCAGTATTTT CATSASGRTDTQYF
TRBJ1-2 NA NA TRBV5-1 TGCGCCAGCAGCTTACGACAGATCTATGGCTACACCTTC CASSLRQIYGYTF
TRBJ1-2 NA NA TRBV5-4 TGTGCCAGCAGCAACGACAGGACCCTCTATGGCTACACCTTC CASSNDRTLYGYTF
TRBJ2-7 NA few TRBV25-1 TGTGCCAGCAGCATCTCGACAGTCTCCTACGAGCAGTACTTC CASSISTVSYEQYF
TRBJ2-7 NA NA TRBV15 TGTGCCACCAGCAGAGATTACGGTCCTTACGAGCAGTACTTC CATSRDYGPYEQYF
TRBJ2-1 TRBD2 few TRBV20-1 TGCAGTGCCACGACTAGCGGGAGGAAAGGGGGCAAATACAATGAGCAGTTCTTC CSATTSGRKGGKYNEQFF
TRBJ1-2 NA few TRBV7-8 TGTGCCAGCAGCTCCTCGGACATCTTTGGCTACACCTTC CASSSSDIFGYTF
TRBJ2-1 TRBD1 many TRBV14 TGTGCCAGCAGCCTTCCCCAGACAGGGGCCCATGAGCAGTTCTTC CASSLPQTGAHEQFF
TRBJ2-5 TRBD1 NA TRBV7-9 TGTGCCAGCAGCTTTATACGGGACAGACCCGTAGGAGAGACCCAGTACTTC CASSFIRDRPVGETQYF
TRBJ1-6 NA few TRBV9 TGTGCCAGCAGTAAAGGTCGGAGGGAGCCCCTCCACTTT CASSKGRREPLHF
TRBJ2-2 NA few TRBV2 TGTGCCAGCAGTGTAAAGGTGGGGAACACCGGGGAGCTGTTTTTT CASSVKVGNTGELFF
TRBJ2-7 NA few TRBV6-5 TGTGCCAGCAGTCCCCGGGACAACGCCTACGAGCAGTACTTC CASSPRDNAYEQYF
TRBJ2-7 NA NA TRBV27 TGTGCCAGCAGTTTATACCACCGGACCAGCGAGCAGTACTTC CASSLYHRTSEQYF
TRBJ2-7 NA many TRBV7-8 TGTGCCAGCAGCTGGGTTCGAACCCGGGGTTACGAGCAGTACTTC CASSWVRTRGYEQYF
TRBJ1-5 NA NA TRBV2 TGTGCCAGCCGAACCTCCGGGGCCGAAGGCAATCAGCCCCAGCATTTT CASRTSGAEGNQPQHF
TRBJ2-3 TRBD1 NA TRBV5-8 TGTGCCAGCAGCTTGGACGGGACAGCCTTCACAGATACGCAGTATTTT CASSLDGTAFTDTQYF
TRBJ2-7 TRBD2 few TRBV12-3/TRBV12-4 TGTGCCAGCAGTTTTGGCGGGGGGGCCGGTGAGCAGTACTTC CASSFGGGAGEQYF
TRBJ2-1 TRBD2 NA TRBV5-1 TGCGCCAGCAGCAAAGCGGGGGACTCGTACAATGAGCAGTTCTTC CASSKAGDSYNEQFF
TRBJ1-2 NA NA TRBV19 TGTGCCAGTAGTGAAAAGACAGTTGATGGCTACACCTTC CASSEKTVDGYTF
TRBJ2-5 TRBD2 NA TRBV3-1 TGTGCCAGCAGCCCGCTCGGACTAGCGGGGATGGGAGAGACCCAGTACTTC CASSPLGLAGMGETQYF
TRBJ1-2 TRBD1 NA TRBV29-1 TGCAGCGTCGGGGACAGACCTTTCTATGGCTACACCTTC CSVGDRPFYGYTF
TRBJ1-2 NA few TRBV6-5 TGTGCCAGCAGTTCCAACCGGGGGGCAGGGAATGGCTACACCTTC CASSSNRGAGNGYTF
TRBJ2-1 TRBD2 NA TRBV7-3 TGTGCCAGCAGCTTGGAGCGGGGGCTATTCAATGAGCAGTTCTTC CASSLERGLFNEQFF
TRBJ1-2 NA NA TRBV7-9 TGTGCCAGCCCCTCAGGGGAATCCTATGGCTACACCTTC CASPSGESYGYTF
TRBJ2-1 TRBD2 NA TRBV7-8 TGTGCCAGCAGCCTTAACCTAGCGGGGAATGAGCAGTTCTTC CASSLNLAGNEQFF
TRBJ2-7 NA once TRBV7-2 TGTGCCAGCAGCTCCCTACAGGGTTGGTCCTACGAGCAGTACTTC CASSSLQGWSYEQYF
TRBJ1-5 NA many TRBV10-3 TGTGCCATCAGCCCCCAACGAGGCGAGCCCCAGCATTTT CAISPQRGEPQHF
TRBJ2-5 TRBD2 NA TRBV9 TGTGCCAGCAGCTCAAGGACTAGCTCGGAGACCCAGTACTTC CASSSRTSSETQYF
TRBJ1-1 NA NA TRBV5-1 TGCGCCAGCAGCTTGGAGCGAGACCCGAGGGAAACTGAAGCTTTCTTT CASSLERDPRETEAFF
TRBJ1-1 NA NA TRBV6-1 TGTGCCAGCAGTGGCGAGGGGAAAGCTTTCTTT CASSGEGKAFF
TRBJ2-1 TRBD2 few TRBV19 TGTGCCAGTAGGAAGGGACTAGCGGGGCCCCCTGAACAACACAATGAGCAGTTCTTC CASRKGLAGPPEQHNEQFF
TRBJ2-7 NA many TRBV14 TGTGCCAGCAGCCATTCTCACGAGCAGTACTTC CASSHSHEQYF
TRBJ2-1 TRBD2 NA TRBV7-6 TGTGCCAGCAGCTTAACTAGCGGACCTCGCTACAATGAGCAGTTCTTC CASSLTSGPRYNEQFF
TRBJ2-1 TRBD2 NA TRBV12-3/TRBV12-4 TGTGCCAGCAGCCCTGACGGGGGGATTTACAATGAGCAGTTCTTC CASSPDGGIYNEQFF
TRBJ1-1 NA few TRBV5-1 TGCGCCAGCAGCTTGGTTACCGGACCGAACACTGAAGCTTTCTTT CASSLVTGPNTEAFF
TRBJ2-1 TRBD2 NA TRBV29-1 TGCAGCGTTAGGACTAGCGGGAGCTCCTACAATGAGCAGTTCTTC CSVRTSGSSYNEQFF
TRBJ1-6 NA few TRBV5-1 TGCGCCAGCAGCTTGGCAGAGTTCAATAATTCACCCCTCCACTTT CASSLAEFNNSPLHF
TRBJ2-5 NA few TRBV9 TGTGCCAGCAGCGTAGGTGGGGAAGAGACCCAGTACTTC CASSVGGEETQYF
TRBJ2-1 TRBD1 NA TRBV20-1 TGCAGTGCTAGACTATGGGACAGGGGAAGCTATGAGCAGTTCTTC CSARLWDRGSYEQFF
TRBJ2-7 TRBD1 NA TRBV12-3/TRBV12-4 TGTGCCAGCAGTCGGACAGGGGGAGGAGAGCAGTACTTC CASSRTGGGEQYF
TRBJ2-7 NA NA TRBV9 TGTGCCAGCAGCTCTGGGACATACCCCTACGAGCAGTACTTC CASSSGTYPYEQYF
TRBJ2-2 TRBD2 many TRBV7-6 TGTGCCAGCAGCCGAATTAGCGGGAGGGGGACCGGGGAGCTGTTTTTT CASSRISGRGTGELFF
TRBJ2-1 TRBD2 few TRBV19 TGTGCCAGTACTCCAGTTAGCGGGGACCACAATGAGCAGTTCTTC CASTPVSGDHNEQFF
TRBJ2-7 NA few TRBV7-9 TGTGCCAGCAGCTTATGGGACGGCTCCTACGAGCAGTACTTC CASSLWDGSYEQYF
TRBJ2-1 NA NA TRBV20-1 TGCAGTGCTGTCTACGCCGAGGCGGGGCGAAATGAGCAGTTCTTC CSAVYAEAGRNEQFF
TRBJ1-5 TRBD1 NA TRBV20-1 TGCAGTGCGGGACAGGGTCGTCGAAATCAGCCCCAGCATTTT CSAGQGRRNQPQHF
TRBJ2-7 TRBD2 many TRBV20-1 TGCAGTGCTAGAGATATGCGGGGGGACTACGAGCAGTACTTC CSARDMRGDYEQYF